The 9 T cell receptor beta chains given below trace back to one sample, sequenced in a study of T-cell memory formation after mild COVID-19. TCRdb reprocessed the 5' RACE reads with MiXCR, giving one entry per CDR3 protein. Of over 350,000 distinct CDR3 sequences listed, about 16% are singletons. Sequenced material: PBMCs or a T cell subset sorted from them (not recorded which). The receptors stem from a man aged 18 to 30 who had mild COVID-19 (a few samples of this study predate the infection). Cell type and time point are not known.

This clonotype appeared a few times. The chain's CDR3 is CASSPKSSYEQYV. In DNA, the CDR3 is TGTGCCAGCAGTCCGAAGAGCTCCTACGAGCAGTACGTC. The chain links TRBV6-2 or TRBV6-3 to TRBJ2-7, with unresolved D. CDR1 is MNHEY, CDR2 SVGEGT, per germline. V gave up 5 bases and J gave up 0 bases, with 8 bases separating them. This CDR3 spans 13 amino acids.

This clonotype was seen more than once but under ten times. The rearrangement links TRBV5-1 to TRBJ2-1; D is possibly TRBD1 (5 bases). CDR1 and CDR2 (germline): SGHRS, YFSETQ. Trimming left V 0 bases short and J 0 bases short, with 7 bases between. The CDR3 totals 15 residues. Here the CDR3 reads CASSLGGYSYNEQFF. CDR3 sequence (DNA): TGCGCCAGCAGCTTGGGGGGCTACTCCTACAATGAGCAGTTCTTC.

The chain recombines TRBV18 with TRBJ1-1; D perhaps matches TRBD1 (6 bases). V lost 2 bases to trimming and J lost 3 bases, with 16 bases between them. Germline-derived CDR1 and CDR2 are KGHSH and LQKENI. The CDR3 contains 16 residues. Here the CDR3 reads CASSPSWGRDDTEAFF. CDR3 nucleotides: TGTGCCAGCTCACCATCCTGGGGGCGCGACGACACTGAAGCTTTCTTT.

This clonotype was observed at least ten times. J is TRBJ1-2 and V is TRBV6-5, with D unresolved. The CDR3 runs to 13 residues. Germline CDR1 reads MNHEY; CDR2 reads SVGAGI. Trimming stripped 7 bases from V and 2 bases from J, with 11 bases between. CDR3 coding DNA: TGTGCCAGCATTGGGAGCCCCAACTATGGCTACACCTTC. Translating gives CASIGSPNYGYTF.

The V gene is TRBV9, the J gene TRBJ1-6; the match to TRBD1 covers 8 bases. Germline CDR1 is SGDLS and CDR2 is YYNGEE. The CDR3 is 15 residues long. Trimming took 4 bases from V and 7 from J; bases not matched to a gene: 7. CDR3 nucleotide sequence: TGTGCCAGCAGCCCACGGGACAGGTTAAATTCACCCCTCCACTTT. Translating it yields CASSPRDRLNSPLHF. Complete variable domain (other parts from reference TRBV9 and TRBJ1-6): DSGVTQTPKHLITATGQRVTLRCSPRSGDLSVYWYQQSLDQGLQFLIQYYNGEERAKGNILERFSAQQFPDLHSELNLSSLELGDSALYFCASSPRDRLNSPLHFGNGTRLTVT.

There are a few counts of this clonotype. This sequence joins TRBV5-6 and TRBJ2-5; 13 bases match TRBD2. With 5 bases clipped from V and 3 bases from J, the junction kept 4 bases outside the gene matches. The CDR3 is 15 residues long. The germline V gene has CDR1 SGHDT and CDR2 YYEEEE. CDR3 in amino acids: CASRPGTSGEETQYF. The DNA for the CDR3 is TGTGCCAGCAGACCCGGGACTAGCGGGGAAGAGACCCAGTACTTC.

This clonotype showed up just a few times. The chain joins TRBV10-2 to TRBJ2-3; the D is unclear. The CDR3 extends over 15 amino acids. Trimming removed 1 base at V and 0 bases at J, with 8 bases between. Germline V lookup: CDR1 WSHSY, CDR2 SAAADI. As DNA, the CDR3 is TGCGCCAGCAGTGAGTGGGGAAGGAGCACAGATACGCAGTATTTT. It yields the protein CASSEWGRSTDTQYF.

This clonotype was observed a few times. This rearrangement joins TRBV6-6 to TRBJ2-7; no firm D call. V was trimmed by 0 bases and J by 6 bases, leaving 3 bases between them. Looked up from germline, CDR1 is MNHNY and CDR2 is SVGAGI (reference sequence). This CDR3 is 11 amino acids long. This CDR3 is CASSYSREQYF. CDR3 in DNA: TGTGCCAGCAGTTACTCGCGCGAGCAGTACTTC.

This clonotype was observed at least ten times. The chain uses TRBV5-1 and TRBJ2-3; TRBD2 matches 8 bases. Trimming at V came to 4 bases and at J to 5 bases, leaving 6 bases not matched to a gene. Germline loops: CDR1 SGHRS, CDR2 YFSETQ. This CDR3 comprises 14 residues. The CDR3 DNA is TGCGCCAGCAGCCCGGGACTAGTGGGAGATACGCAGTATTTT. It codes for CASSPGLVGDTQYF.